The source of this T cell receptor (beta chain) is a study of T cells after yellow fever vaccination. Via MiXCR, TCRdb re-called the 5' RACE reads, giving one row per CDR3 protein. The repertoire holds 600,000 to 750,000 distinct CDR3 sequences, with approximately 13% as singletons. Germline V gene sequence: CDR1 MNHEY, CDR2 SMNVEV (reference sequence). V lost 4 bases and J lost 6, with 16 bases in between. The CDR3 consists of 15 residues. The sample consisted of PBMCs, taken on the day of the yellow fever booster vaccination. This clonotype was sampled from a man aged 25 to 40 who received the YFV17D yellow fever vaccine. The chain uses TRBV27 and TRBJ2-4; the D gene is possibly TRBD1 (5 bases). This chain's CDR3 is CASSSPRGYGNIQYF. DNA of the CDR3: TGTGCCAGCAGTTCCCCTAGGGGATACGGAAACATTCAGTACTTC.